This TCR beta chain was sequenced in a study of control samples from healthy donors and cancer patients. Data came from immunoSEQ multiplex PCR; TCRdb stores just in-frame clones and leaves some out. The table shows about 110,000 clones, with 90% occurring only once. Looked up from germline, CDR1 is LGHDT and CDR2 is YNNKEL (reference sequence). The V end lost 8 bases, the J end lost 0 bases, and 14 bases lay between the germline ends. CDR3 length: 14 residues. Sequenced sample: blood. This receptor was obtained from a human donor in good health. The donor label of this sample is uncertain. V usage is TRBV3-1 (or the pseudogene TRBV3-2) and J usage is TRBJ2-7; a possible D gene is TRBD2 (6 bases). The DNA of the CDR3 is TGTGCCAGCGGAAACTCAGCGGGCTCCTACGAGCAGTACTTC. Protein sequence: CASGNSAGSYEQYF.